This is a list of T cell receptor beta chains from one sample in a study of shared clonotypes between healthy human individuals. Repertoires were generated with immunoSEQ multiplex PCR, while TCRdb's copy carries only in-frame clones and drops some. This table has some 2.4 million clones, under 95% appearing once. Sequencing was done on a sample of naive CD4+ T cells from PBMCs. The receptor set was obtained from a young man in good health. Some clones in this sample may be carry-over from other donors' samples. Each CDR3 is given with its conserved first and last residue. D genes are given only for firm matches. Expanded clones are given a class, and other clones once, few, many or no size at all.

V gene	J gene	clone size	D gene	CDR3 protein	CDR3 DNA
TRBV5-8	TRBJ1-2	NA	NA	CASTVVVRRRANYGYTF	TGTGCCAGCACCGTTGTGGTCCGGCGGCGAGCTAACTATGGCTACACCTTC
TRBV28	TRBJ1-6	NA	NA	CASSPPEGPRSPLHF	TGTGCCAGCAGTCCGCCCGAGGGGCCAAGGTCACCCCTCCACTTT
TRBV6-5	TRBJ2-5	NA	NA	CASTAGMGQETQYF	TGTGCCAGCACCGCCGGAATGGGTCAGGAGACCCAGTACTTC
TRBV5-1	TRBJ2-2	NA	TRBD1	CASSLMNRDRSTGELFF	TGCGCCAGCAGCTTAATGAACCGGGACAGAAGTACCGGGGAGCTGTTTTTT
TRBV10-1	TRBJ1-2	NA	TRBD1	CASSGRQGDGYTF	TGCGCCAGCAGTGGGAGACAGGGGGATGGCTACACCTTC
TRBV7-2	TRBJ1-1	NA	TRBD1	CASSKDRDSRAFF	TGTGCCAGCAGTAAGGACAGGGACTCTCGAGCTTTCTTT
TRBV11-2	TRBJ2-1	NA	NA	CASSALVAVPGNEQFF	TGTGCCAGCAGCGCCCTGGTAGCGGTCCCTGGGAATGAGCAGTTCTTC
TRBV10-3	TRBJ1-2	NA	TRBD1	CAISSQGANYGYTF	TGTGCCATCAGTTCGCAGGGGGCTAACTATGGCTACACCTTC
TRBV5-1	TRBJ2-3	NA	NA	CASSLRTEPDTQYF	TGCGCCAGCAGCTTGAGGACCGAGCCAGATACGCAGTATTTT
TRBV25-1	TRBJ1-3	NA	TRBD1	CASSGDRGVNTIYF	TGTGCCAGCAGCGGTGACAGGGGGGTAAACACCATATATTTT
TRBV28	TRBJ2-7	NA	TRBD2	CASSSAGAVYEQYF	TGTGCCAGCAGTTCCGCGGGAGCGGTCTACGAGCAGTACTTC
TRBV4-3	TRBJ1-4	NA	NA	CASSQGHRGAKEKLFF	TGCGCCAGCAGCCAAGGACATCGTGGTGCTAAAGAAAAACTGTTTTTT
TRBV7-9	TRBJ2-7	NA	TRBD2	CASSRSGSGRVTGEQYF	TGTGCCAGCAGCCGCTCCGGTAGCGGGAGAGTAACGGGCGAGCAGTACTTC
TRBV11-2	TRBJ2-7	NA	NA	CASSRLVAGQVYEQYF	TGTGCCAGCAGCCGGCTTGTTGCGGGACAAGTCTACGAGCAGTACTTC
TRBV28	TRBJ1-1	NA	NA	CASSSPAAGASEAFF	TGTGCCAGCAGTTCCCCCGCGGCGGGCGCCAGTGAAGCTTTCTTT
TRBV28	TRBJ1-4	NA	NA	CAAGESVYEKLFF	TGTGCCGCGGGGGAGTCAGTTTATGAAAAACTGTTTTTT
TRBV30	TRBJ1-5	few	TRBD1	CAWGQDYNQPQHF	TGTGCCTGGGGACAGGACTACAATCAGCCCCAGCATTTT
TRBV11-2	TRBJ2-1	NA	NA	CASSPIPKGTDSYNEQFF	TGTGCCAGCAGCCCGATTCCCAAAGGGACGGACTCCTACAATGAGCAGTTCTTC
TRBV19	TRBJ2-7	NA	NA	CASSILQGFQQYF	TGTGCCAGTAGTATTCTTCAGGGATTCCAGCAGTACTTC
TRBV5-1	TRBJ2-1	NA	NA	CASNGGSIYNEQFF	TGCGCCAGCAACGGCGGGTCGATTTACAATGAGCAGTTCTTC
TRBV5-1	TRBJ2-5	NA	NA	CASSAIGTARETQYF	TGCGCCAGCAGCGCTATCGGGACTGCCAGAGAGACCCAGTACTTC
TRBV19	TRBJ2-7	NA	TRBD2	CASSRGTTNYEQYF	TGTGCCAGTAGTAGGGGGACTACCAACTACGAGCAGTACTTC
TRBV18	TRBJ1-5	few	NA	CASSPVPEQPQHF	TGTGCCAGCTCACCAGTCCCGGAACAGCCCCAGCATTTT
TRBV7-9	TRBJ1-5	NA	TRBD1	CASSSQGQDSNQPQHF	TGTGCCAGCAGCTCCCAGGGACAGGACAGCAATCAGCCCCAGCATTTT
TRBV28	TRBJ1-4	NA	NA	CASSFFVSGSGEKLFF	TGTGCCAGCAGTTTCTTCGTTTCGGGGTCAGGGGAAAAACTGTTTTTT
TRBV6-1	TRBJ1-2	once	NA	CASSAQFRPSF	TGTGCCAGCAGTGCGCAATTCCGACCCTCCTTC
TRBV5-1	TRBJ2-2	NA	TRBD1	CASSLALGDRRTGELFF	TGCGCCAGCAGCTTGGCCTTAGGGGACAGGCGCACCGGGGAGCTGTTTTTT
TRBV19	TRBJ1-5	NA	TRBD1	CASSARHDRDQPQHF	TGTGCCAGTTCAGCCAGGCACGACAGGGATCAGCCCCAGCATTTT
TRBV6-1	TRBJ2-5	NA	TRBD1	CASSVGTVQETQYF	TGTGCCAGCAGTGTGGGGACAGTCCAAGAGACCCAGTACTTC
TRBV9	TRBJ2-5	NA	TRBD2	CASSPSGETGETQYF	TGTGCCAGCAGCCCGAGCGGGGAAACGGGTGAGACCCAGTACTTC
TRBV30	TRBJ2-1	NA	TRBD2	CASGLAGPNEQFF	TGTGCCTCTGGACTAGCGGGGCCCAATGAGCAGTTCTTC
TRBV2	TRBJ1-5	NA	NA	CASSVSQPQHF	TGTGCCAGCAGTGTTAGCCAGCCCCAGCATTTT
TRBV11-2	TRBJ2-1	once	NA	CASSFNRADNEQFF	TGTGCCAGCAGCTTCAATAGAGCCGACAATGAGCAGTTCTTC
TRBV27	TRBJ2-5	once	NA	CASSLSGRRETQYF	TGTGCCAGCAGTTTATCCGGCAGGAGAGAGACCCAGTACTTC
TRBV11-2	TRBJ2-7	NA	TRBD1	CASRRQGDHEQYF	TGTGCCAGCAGACGACAGGGGGACCACGAGCAGTACTTC
TRBV7-2	TRBJ2-7	NA	TRBD2	CASSLSSGSSYEQYF	TGTGCCAGCAGCTTATCTAGCGGGAGTAGTTACGAGCAGTACTTC
TRBV10-3	TRBJ2-1	NA	NA	CATFEGSNEQFF	TGTGCCACCTTTGAAGGGTCGAATGAGCAGTTCTTC
TRBV12-5	TRBJ1-1	NA	TRBD1	CASGLGGRTEAFF	TGTGCTAGTGGTTTAGGGGGCCGGACTGAAGCTTTCTTT
TRBV28	TRBJ1-3	NA	NA	CASSRLQGNTIYF	TGTGCCAGCAGTCGACTACAGGGAAACACCATATATTTT
TRBV6-1	TRBJ2-6	NA	TRBD2	CAGLGGRAGANVLTF	TGTGCCGGACTGGGTGGGAGGGCTGGGGCCAACGTCCTGACTTTC